A single TCR beta chain is shown here with its context. What it binds is unknown. These data belong to a study of graft-versus-host responses after intestinal transplantation. Study details: Recipients had multivisceral, liver-intestinal, or isolated intestinal transplants.

Points from the study as a whole: Recipient-marrow GvH clones were detected, some having first appeared in ileum or blood.

Germline assignment: CDR1 SGHDT and CDR2 YYEEEE. The CDR3 is 13 amino acids. Trimming removed 1 base at V and 7 bases at J, with 11 bases between. Produced via immunoSEQ multiplex PCR; TCRdb's table is partial and in-frame only. Among tens of thousands of clones listed, just under 95% were seen once. The chain recombines TRBV5-6 with TRBJ2-5, with D perhaps assigned TRBD1 or TRBD2 (5 bases each). The sample here was PBMCs, taken 16 days after intestinal transplant. The clonotype comes from a human patient who received an intestinal transplant, so some T cells may come from the graft donor. The CDR3 DNA sequence: TGTGCCAGCAGCTTGCGTCGGGGCGGGACCCAGTACTTC. Translated, it gives CASSLRRGGTQYF.